These 27 T cell receptor beta chains were all obtained from the same sample, sequenced in a study of shared clonotypes between healthy human individuals. Using immunoSEQ multiplex PCR, the repertoire was profiled, and TCRdb retains in-frame clones only, with some absent. The sample lists around 450,000 clones, around 75% occurring once. Specimen: PBMCs. The receptors shown here come from a woman aged 40-49 years in good health. Some clones in this sample may be carry-over from other donors' samples.

The chain has TRBV5-1 and TRBJ1-2; D not resolved. Germline CDR1 and CDR2: SGHRS and YFSETQ. This CDR3 contains 15 residues. V shed 2 bases and J shed 8 bases, with 19 bases lying between them. CDR3 loop: CASSFAGPQGKGYTF. CDR3 DNA sequence: TGCGCCAGCAGCTTTGCCGGACCCCAAGGTAAAGGCTACACCTTC. The whole variable domain, remainder taken from reference TRBV5-1 and TRBJ1-2, is KAGVTQTPRYLIKTRGQQVTLSCSPISGHRSVSWYQQTPGQGLQFLFEYFSETQRNKGNFPGRFSGRQFSNSRSEMNVSTLELGDSALYLCASSFAGPQGKGYTFGSGTRLTVV.

A word on this clone: Other DNA sequences of this sample code for an identical CDR3. The chain carries TRBV5-1 and TRBJ1-4, with D perhaps TRBD1 (5 bases). The germline gives CDR1 SGHRS, CDR2 YFSETQ. This CDR3 region has 14 residues. V was cut by 4 bases and J by 2 bases, with 9 bases left in between. The chain's CDR3 is CASSLGTTNEKLFF. In nucleotides, the CDR3 is TGCGCCAGCAGCCTCGGGACTACTAATGAAAAACTGTTTTTT.

The J gene is TRBJ2-1, the V gene TRBV5-1; a weak D match, TRBD1 (6 bases). Trimming stripped 4 bases from V and 4 bases from J, with 15 bases between. Germline CDR1 reads SGHRS; CDR2 reads YFSETQ. CDR3 length: 15 amino acids. CDR3 DNA sequence: TGCGCCAGCAGCGGAACAGGGTTGCGTTACAATGAGCAGTTCTTC. It is translated as CASSGTGLRYNEQFF.

The chain couples TRBV5-4 to TRBJ2-7; D gene uncertain. The CDR3 spans 12 residues. V lost 2 bases and J lost 7, with 10 bases in between. Looked up from germline, CDR1 is SGHNT and CDR2 is YYREEE (reference sequence). This chain's CDR3 is CASSFPTREQYF. CDR3 DNA sequence: TGTGCCAGCAGCTTCCCTACGAGGGAGCAGTACTTC.

CDR3 DNA: TGTGCCAGCAGCAAAGGAAGTTCTAGCGGGAGGAGGCTCTCCTACGAGCAGTACTTC. This sequence encodes CASSKGSSSGRRLSYEQYF. The V call is TRBV21-1, the J call TRBJ2-7; the D call TRBD2 from the table was never checked on the DNA. TRBV21-1 counts as a pseudogene. The CDR3 totals 19 residues.

The gene calls are TRBV15 and TRBJ2-5; D possibly corresponds to TRBD2 (7 bases). This CDR3 comprises 15 residues. V lost 5 bases to trimming and J lost 2 bases, with 15 bases between them. The germline CDR1 and CDR2 sequences are LNHNV and YYDKDF (reference sequence). CDR3 loop: CATSLKKGGQETQYF. The CDR3 bases are TGTGCCACCAGCCTAAAAAAGGGGGGGCAAGAGACCCAGTACTTC.

This CDR3 is CASSEGQGELGYEQYF. As DNA, the CDR3 is TGTGCCAGCAGTGAGGGTCAGGGTGAGTTGGGGTACGAGCAGTACTTC. The chain uses TRBV2 and TRBJ2-7; TRBD1 is a possible D gene (5 bases). The germline V gene has CDR1 SNHLY and CDR2 FYNNEI. Trimming removed 3 bases from V and 4 bases from J, with 19 bases in between. The CDR3 is 16 amino acids.

The chain carries TRBV27 and TRBJ2-3; no definite D call. Between the trimmed V and J ends, which lost 6 bases and 0 bases, there was a span of 10 bases. Germline V gene data show CDR1 as MNHEY and CDR2 as SMNVEV (reference sequence). The CDR3 contains 14 residues. The CDR3 sequence is CASSQSPSTDTQYF. Here the CDR3 DNA reads TGTGCCAGCAGCCAGAGCCCCAGCACAGATACGCAGTATTTT.

This rearrangement joins TRBV6-1 to TRBJ2-2, with D possibly TRBD1 on 5 matching bases. The CDR3 has 13 residues. Germline CDR1 MNHNS, CDR2 SASEGT. V lost 7 bases to trimming and J lost 4 bases, with 10 bases between them. This chain's CDR3 is CASKSRGTGELFF. In nucleotides, the CDR3 is TGTGCCAGCAAATCTAGGGGCACCGGGGAGCTGTTTTTT.

V is TRBV28 and J is TRBJ1-1, with 8 bases fitting TRBD1. J was trimmed by 6 bases and V by 0 bases; bases with no gene match: 6. CDR1 is MDHEN and CDR2 is SYDVKM in the germline V gene. This CDR3 is built from 15 residues. CDR3 nucleotide sequence: TGTGCCAGCAGTTTATGGACAGGGGAAAAGGCTGAAGCTTTCTTT. Its protein is CASSLWTGEKAEAFF.

The V and J genes are TRBV5-1 and TRBJ2-7; 8 nucleotides align to TRBD1. From germline, CDR1 is SGHRS and CDR2 YFSETQ. This CDR3 has 14 amino acids. V lost 0 bases, J lost 3 bases, and 2 bases stayed unmatched. The CDR3 DNA sequence: TGCGCCAGCAGCTTGGGACAGGGGCGCTACGAGCAGTACTTC. This sequence encodes CASSLGQGRYEQYF.

This sequence joins TRBV11-2 and TRBJ2-7; TRBD2 matches 7 bases. In germline, CDR1 is SGHAT, CDR2 FQNNGV. The CDR3 has 15 residues. The V and J ends lost 0 bases and 6 bases, in that order; junction bases with no gene match: 8. CDR3 sequence reads: CASSLDRLAQGEQYF. Written as DNA, the CDR3 is TGTGCCAGCAGCTTAGATCGACTAGCCCAGGGCGAGCAGTACTTC.

This clone appeared once. The V and J genes are TRBV5-6 and TRBJ2-1; 8 positions match TRBD2. Trimming at V came to 4 bases and at J to 3 bases, leaving 12 bases not matched to a gene. The germline CDR1 and CDR2 sequences are SGHDT and YYEEEE. The length of the CDR3 is 17 residues. The CDR3 bases are TGTGCCAGCAGCCAAGGACTAGCATTACGTTTCTACAATGAGCAGTTCTTC. This sequence encodes CASSQGLALRFYNEQFF.

The genes are TRBV2 and TRBJ2-3, with D unresolved. The germline V gene has CDR1 SNHLY and CDR2 FYNNEI. V lost 6 bases to trimming and J lost 0 bases, with 7 bases between them. The CDR3 loop spans 13 amino acids. CDR3: CASSADSTDTQYF. The CDR3 nucleotides read TGTGCCAGCAGCGCTGACAGCACAGATACGCAGTATTTT. Complete variable domain (other parts from reference TRBV2 and TRBJ2-3): EPEVTQTPSHQVTQMGQEVILRCVPISNHLYFYWYRQILGQKVEFLVSFYNNEISEKSEIFDDQFSVERPDGSNFTLKIRSTKLEDSAMYFCASSADSTDTQYFGPGTRLTVL.

This chain joins TRBV6-1 and TRBJ1-2; D is possibly TRBD1 (5 bases). V was trimmed by 3 bases and J by 4 bases, leaving 9 bases between them. The length of the CDR3 is 13 residues. Germline assignment: CDR1 MNHNS and CDR2 SASEGT. CDR3 sequence: CASSEWGLYGYTF. CDR3 DNA: TGTGCCAGCAGTGAGTGGGGACTCTATGGCTACACCTTC.

The chain couples TRBV5-5 to TRBJ2-7; 7 bases are a match to TRBD1. Germline V gene lookup returns CDR1 SGHKS and CDR2 YYEKEE (reference sequence). The length of the CDR3 is 15 residues. Unmatched junction bases numbered 10, after V lost 4 bases and J lost 3 bases. The CDR3 protein is CASSRQGGTFYEQYF. In nucleotides, the CDR3 is TGTGCCAGCAGCCGACAGGGTGGGACCTTCTACGAGCAGTACTTC. Full variable domain (outside the CDR3, taken from reference TRBV5-5 and TRBJ2-7): DAGVTQSPTHLIKTRGQQVTLRCSPISGHKSVSWYQQVLGQGPQFIFQYYEKEERGRGNFPDRFSARQFPNYSSELNVNALLLGDSALYLCASSRQGGTFYEQYFGPGTRLTVT.

Turning to this clone: This sample includes further DNA sequences coding for the same CDR3. This chain links TRBV28 with TRBJ1-2; no definite D call. The V gene's germline CDR1 is MDHEN and CDR2 SYDVKM. This CDR3 is 14 amino acids long. V shed 3 bases and J shed 2 bases, with 10 bases lying between them. CDR3 sequence reads: CASSFGQANYGYTF. DNA for the CDR3: TGTGCCAGCAGTTTTGGGCAGGCGAACTATGGCTACACCTTC.

The genes are TRBV21-1 and TRBJ2-1. TRBV21-1 is tagged as a pseudogene. This CDR3 is built from 15 residues. The CDR3 sequence: CASSMWTSTYNEQFF. DNA of the CDR3: TGTGCCAGCAGCATGTGGACGTCGACCTACAATGAGCAGTTCTTC.

This chain links TRBV6-1 with TRBJ1-2; 9 nucleotides agree with TRBD1. The CDR3 sequence is 14 residues long. J gave up 6 bases and V 4 bases, and 6 bases lay outside the gene matches. Germline CDR1 MNHNS, CDR2 SASEGT. CDR3 sequence (DNA): TGTGCCAGCAGTGGCCCCAACAGGGGGCATGGCTACACCTTC. This sequence encodes CASSGPNRGHGYTF.

This clone came up many times. Other nucleotide sequences in the sample specify the same CDR3. V and J are TRBV4-2 and TRBJ2-7; 7 nucleotides align to TRBD1. Germline lookup yields CDR1 LGHNA and CDR2 YNFKEQ. Trimming at V came to 4 bases and at J to 3 bases, leaving 9 bases not matched to a gene. The CDR3 covers 15 residues. The CDR3 DNA is TGTGCCAGCAGCCGAAGAACAGGGGAAGGCTACGAGCAGTACTTC. Residues: CASSRRTGEGYEQYF.

The DNA for the CDR3 is TGTGCCAGTAGTATAGATTTCGGACAGGGTTACACTGAAGCTTTCTTT. It translates to CASSIDFGQGYTEAFF. This chain uses TRBV19 with TRBJ1-1, with 8 nucleotides matching TRBD1. Germline V lookup: CDR1 LNHDA, CDR2 SQIVND (reference sequence). V shed 0 bases, J shed 3 bases, and the junction held 6 bases outside the gene matches. CDR3 length: 16 amino acids.

V and J are TRBV9 and TRBJ2-5; 12 bases fit TRBD2. Per the germline V gene, CDR1 is SGDLS and CDR2 is YYNGEE. Germline trimming cut 0 bases from V and 4 bases from J; bases unmatched to any gene: 13. The CDR3 has 19 residues. The DNA for the CDR3 is TGTGCCAGCAGCGTAGGTATTCTAGCGGGAGGGCCCCCCGGAGAGACCCAGTACTTC. This translates into CASSVGILAGGPPGETQYF. The full variable domain, completed using reference TRBV9 and TRBJ2-5, is DSGVTQTPKHLITATGQRVTLRCSPRSGDLSVYWYQQSLDQGLQFLIQYYNGEERAKGNILERFSAQQFPDLHSELNLSSLELGDSALYFCASSVGILAGGPPGETQYFGPGTRLLVL.

The chain is built from TRBV19 and TRBJ2-1, with 9 bases fitting TRBD2. CDR3 size: 15 residues. CDR1 LNHDA and CDR2 SQIVND come from the germline V gene (reference sequence). The ends lost 5 bases at V and 1 base at J; junction bases unmatched: 3. CDR3: CASSPTSGSYNEQFF. CDR3 bases: TGTGCCAGTAGTCCAACTAGCGGGTCCTACAATGAGCAGTTCTTC.

The rearrangement uses TRBV20-1 and TRBJ1-3; no clear D. Germline CDR1 and CDR2: DFQATT and SNEGSKA (reference sequence). Trimming took off 5 bases at V and 8 bases at J, with 10 bases between the two ends. The CDR3 is 11 amino acids. The CDR3 nucleotides read TGCAGTGCTCGCCTTGGTGACACCATATATTTT. Protein sequence: CSARLGDTIYF.

About this clone: The same CDR3 is also encoded by other DNA sequences in this sample. The CDR3 protein is CAISGDGYEQYF. The CDR3 coding sequence is TGTGCCATCAGTGGGGACGGCTACGAGCAGTACTTC. The chain recombines TRBV10-3 with TRBJ2-7; D could derive from TRBD1 or TRBD2 (5 bases each). The CDR3 is made up of 12 amino acids. Trimming shortened V by 4 bases and J by 3 bases, and 7 bases separated the two germline ends. Germline-derived CDR1 and CDR2 are ENHRY and SYGVKD.

The chain combines TRBV19 with TRBJ1-5, with D hard to call. CDR1 and CDR2 from the germline V gene are LNHDA and SQIVND (reference sequence). The CDR3 sequence is 15 residues long. Trimming cost V 10 bases and J 2 bases, with 18 bases left between them. CDR3 region: CATFIWAVGNQPQHF. The CDR3 nucleotides read TGTGCCACCTTTATCTGGGCTGTGGGCAATCAGCCCCAGCATTTT.

As to this clone: The junction and the germline gene differ at one end; a read error may be behind it. The chain links TRBV6-6 to TRBJ1-4; D unclear. The CDR3 length is 16 residues. The V gene's germline CDR1 is MNHNY and CDR2 SVGAGI (reference sequence). The CDR3 DNA reads as TGTGCCAGCAGGTACTCCAGCGGGGCAACTAATGAAAAACTGTTTTTT. Its translation is CASRYSSGATNEKLFF.